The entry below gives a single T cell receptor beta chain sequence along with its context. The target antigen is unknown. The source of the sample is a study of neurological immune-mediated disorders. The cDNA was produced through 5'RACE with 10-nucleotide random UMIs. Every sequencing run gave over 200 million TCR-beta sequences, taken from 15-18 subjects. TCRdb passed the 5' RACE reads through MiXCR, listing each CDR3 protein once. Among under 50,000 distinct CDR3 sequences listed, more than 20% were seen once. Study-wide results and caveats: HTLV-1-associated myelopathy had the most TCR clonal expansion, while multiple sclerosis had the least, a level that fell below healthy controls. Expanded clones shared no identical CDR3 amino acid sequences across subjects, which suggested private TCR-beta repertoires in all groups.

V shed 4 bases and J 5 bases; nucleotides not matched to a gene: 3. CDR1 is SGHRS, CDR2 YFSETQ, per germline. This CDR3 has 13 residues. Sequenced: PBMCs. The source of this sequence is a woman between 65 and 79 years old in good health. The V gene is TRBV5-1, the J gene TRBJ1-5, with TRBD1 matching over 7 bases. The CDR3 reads CASSRDRDQPQHF. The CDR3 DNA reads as TGCGCCAGCAGCCGCGACAGGGATCAGCCCCAGCATTTT.